This T cell receptor (beta chain) was recorded in a study of T cell responses to AZD1222 COVID-19 vaccine. Per the germline V gene, CDR1 is SEHNR and CDR2 is FQNEAQ (reference sequence). The CDR3 totals 12 residues. V shed 5 bases and J shed 10 bases, with 12 bases lying between them. With regard to this clone: The antigen is not known.

Whole-study findings and limits: Of the AZD1222 recipients, only 5 or 6 were seropositive at baseline. After the peak T cell response, and only then, were repertoires sampled. Nearly half of spike-specific TCRs reportedly target unmutated variant regions. Spike-specific TCR breadth and depth went up after people got two AZD1222 doses.

The assay was immunoSEQ multiplex PCR, and TCRdb's table has in-frame clones only and misses some. The profile shows over 100,000 clones, over 75% of them singletons. Sequenced here: peripheral blood, sampled 28 days after the second AZD1222 dose. This receptor was obtained from an adult who received the AZD1222 COVID-19 vaccine. V usage is TRBV7-9 and J usage is TRBJ2-1; D uncertain. CDR3 sequence (DNA): TGTGCCAGCAGCGACTCACTCGCGGAGCAGTTCTTC. This sequence encodes CASSDSLAEQFF.